The T cell receptor (beta chain) under discussion was sequenced for a study of cytomegalovirus exposure and HLA in healthy donors. Study-level points and caveats: For most subjects, TCR beta sequences were reported to predict HLA-A and HLA-B alleles with accuracy. Later genetic work tied a missense DCLRE1C variant to beta-chain V and J trimming. There was a cluster of highly shared sequence variants that was likely a sequencing artifact.

13 Jbeta primers and 60 Vbeta primers were used for the PCR. Some clones are missing from TCRdb's copy, which holds only in-frame ones; the method was immunoSEQ multiplex PCR. In the table there are about 160,000 clones, approximately 80% of which are singletons. A few counts support this clone. What it recognizes is unknown. This CDR3 comprises 15 residues. Trimming pared 1 base from V and 5 bases from J, leaving 11 bases between. Germline values: CDR1 MDHEN, CDR2 SYDVKM. The chain carries TRBV28 and TRBJ1-4; possible D gene TRBD1, 6 bases. The source is a man aged 30 to 39 in good health and CMV-seronegative. Sequencing was performed on PBMCs. The CDR3 DNA is TGTGCCAGCAGTTTATTAGGGGGGGGAAATGAAAAACTGTTTTTT. Translating it yields CASSLLGGGNEKLFF.